The source of this T cell receptor (beta chain) is a study of Graves' ophthalmopathy and Graves' hyperthyroidism. TCR beta CDR3 amplification used RNA transcripts. The first-round RT-PCR employed HTBI primers together with the Qiagen OneStep RT-PCR kit. A multiplex PCR was then performed as the second round. TCRdb recomputed calls from the multiplex PCR reads with MiXCR, one row per CDR3 protein. The sample consists of around 1,200,000 distinct CDR3 sequences, 35% to 40% of them appearing once. In regard to this clonotype: The junction differs from germline at one of its ends, possibly a read error.

Germline V gives CDR1 WSHSY, CDR2 SAAADI. This CDR3 spans 16 amino acids. This clonotype was obtained from an adult man with Graves' hyperthyroidism. The chain uses TRBV10-2 and TRBJ2-5, with 9 bases that match TRBD1. The sample comprised peripheral blood or thyroid tissue (not recorded which). As DNA, the CDR3 is TGTGCCAGCAGCCAGGGAACAGGGGGCTTGGAAGAGACCCAGTACTTC. It specifies CASSQGTGGLEETQYF.